These 29 T cell receptor beta chains were sequenced from one sample in a study of T-cell reconstitution after alpha-beta-depleted transplantation in children (dated by TCRdb to 2015 to 2016). Libraries were constructed by PCR. TCRdb shows the sequencer as Illumina HiSeq 2500. Molecular barcoding was employed in the preparation of TCR libraries, with unique molecular identifiers being used to normalize TCRbeta repertoire quantification. TCRdb itself trimmed the public reads at Q25 with fastp, ran MiXCR and retained productive beta chains. Every CDR3 protein is listed once, alongside the most common genes and DNA of its rows. In this sample the table shows around 370,000 distinct CDR3 sequences, about a tenth of which occur a single time. 2% to 2.5% of the sample lies in the top ten. Sequencing was performed on PBMCs from the stem cell graft donor, taken from the stem cell graft. Receptor source: a human donor who donated a stem cell graft to a child with acute lymphoblastic leukemia.

This clonotype was observed a few times. The J gene is TRBJ2-3, the V gene TRBV7-2; D unclear. Germline-derived CDR1 and CDR2 are SGHTA and FQGNSA. Trimming removed 1 base from V and 5 bases from J, with 16 bases in between. The CDR3 totals 16 residues. The CDR3 is CASSLDPIEVIDTQYF. In DNA form, the CDR3 reads TGTGCCAGCAGCTTAGACCCGATAGAGGTGATAGATACGCAGTATTTT.

This chain links TRBV12-3 or TRBV12-4 with TRBJ2-4; D possibly uses TRBD1 or TRBD2 (5 bases each). V dropped 9 bases and J dropped 5 bases, with 14 bases sitting between them. This CDR3 spans 13 amino acids. Here the CDR3 DNA reads TGTGCCAGTCAATCCGGGGCCGAAAACATTCAGTACTTC. It encodes CASQSGAENIQYF.

Ten or more counts support this clonotype. The V and J genes are TRBV6-5 and TRBJ2-7, with D uncertain. This CDR3 is 12 amino acids long. Germline CDR1 MNHEY, CDR2 SVGAGI. V lost 4 bases and J lost 2, with 6 bases in between. CDR3 sequence: CASSSPTYEQYF. CDR3 DNA: TGTGCCAGCAGTTCTCCTACCTACGAGCAGTACTTC.

This clonotype was seen a few times. This chain connects TRBV7-6 to TRBJ2-1; D ambiguous. The CDR3 is 18 amino acids. Germline loops: CDR1 SGHVS, CDR2 FNYEAQ. V was clipped by 2 bases and J by 0 bases, with 17 bases between them. The CDR3 spells CASSLLSPYTSSYNEQFF. CDR3 sequence (DNA): TGTGCCAGCAGCTTACTATCACCCTATACCAGCTCCTACAATGAGCAGTTCTTC.

The CDR3, as DNA: TGTGCCACCAGTGATTTCAACAGCAATCAGCCCCAGCATTTT. Encoded protein: CATSDFNSNQPQHF. V usage is TRBV24-1 and J usage is TRBJ1-5; no definite D call. The CDR3 is made up of 14 amino acids. V was shortened by 1 base and J by 1 base, with 4 bases between the two germline ends. Germline CDR1 KGHDR, CDR2 SFDVKD.

This clonotype was seen only a few times. V and J are TRBV27 and TRBJ2-1, with TRBD2 identical over 11 bases. J was trimmed by 8 bases and V by 4 bases; bases with no gene match: 7. The germline CDR1 and CDR2 sequences are MNHEY and SMNVEV (reference sequence). The CDR3 has 15 residues. CDR3 DNA: TGTGCCAGCAGTTCGCTAGCGGGGGGTTATTATGAGCAGTTCTTC. Residues: CASSSLAGGYYEQFF.

This clonotype was seen only a few times. The rearrangement joins TRBV11-2 to TRBJ2-7, with TRBD1 identical over 8 bases. Looked up from germline, CDR1 is SGHAT and CDR2 is FQNNGV. V was pared by 5 bases and J by 6 bases, with 9 bases of the junction left unmatched. There are 14 residues in the CDR3. The CDR3 sequence: CASSGDRTFGEQYF. DNA for the CDR3: TGTGCCAGCAGCGGGGACAGGACCTTCGGCGAGCAGTACTTC. Combining the CDR3 with reference TRBV11-2 and TRBJ2-7 gives the whole variable domain EAGVAQSPRYKIIEKRQSVAFWCNPISGHATLYWYQQILGQGPKLLIQFQNNGVVDDSQLPKDRFSAERLKGVDSTLKIQPAKLEDSAVYLCASSGDRTFGEQYFGPGTRLTVT.

The sample holds a few counts of this clonotype. Compared with germline, one end of the junction differs, possibly owing to a read error. The genes are TRBV19 and TRBJ2-1; 11 nucleotides line up with TRBD2. Germline CDR1 LNHDA, CDR2 SQIVND (reference sequence). There are 14 residues in the CDR3. The CDR3: CASNIAGGPQEQFF. CDR3 in DNA: TGTGCCAGTAATATAGCGGGAGGGCCTCAAGAGCAGTTCTTC.

The sample holds a few counts of this clonotype. The V gene is TRBV7-9, the J gene TRBJ2-7; tentatively, D is TRBD2 (5 bases). The CDR3 runs 12 residues. CDR1 is SEHNR and CDR2 is FQNEAQ in the germline V gene (reference sequence). Trimming took off 4 bases at V and 7 bases at J, with 11 bases between the two ends. CDR3 in amino acids: CASSSTSREQYF. The CDR3 DNA sequence: TGTGCCAGCAGCTCCACTAGTCGGGAGCAGTACTTC.

This clonotype was picked up a small number of times. CDR3 sequence reads: CASSQQAGGLYEQYF. The CDR3 nucleotides are TGCGCCAGCAGCCAACAGGCTGGGGGGCTCTACGAGCAGTACTTC. This chain links TRBV4-1 with TRBJ2-7; possibly TRBD1 or TRBD2 for D (6 bases each). The CDR3 length is 15 residues. V was cut by 2 bases and J by 3 bases, with 14 bases left in between. Germline V CDR1 and CDR2: MGHRA, YSYEKL.

In this sample, this clonotype turned up many times. This chain joins TRBV18 and TRBJ2-1; D possibly uses TRBD1 or TRBD2 (5 bases each). Trimming took 6 bases from V and 6 from J, leaving 21 bases between them. This CDR3 contains 16 residues. Germline V gives CDR1 KGHSH, CDR2 LQKENI. CDR3 sequence (DNA): TGTGCCAGCTCCCCCAAAGGGGCTAGCTTATCCAATGAGCAGTTCTTC. It yields the protein CASSPKGASLSNEQFF.

In this sample, this clonotype turned up many times. V is TRBV12-3 or TRBV12-4 and J is TRBJ1-5; the match to TRBD1 covers 7 bases. Losses at the gene ends were 3 bases for V and 6 bases for J; bases not matched to a gene: 5. The CDR3 spans 14 residues. CDR3 nucleotides: TGTGCCAGCAGTTTGCGACAGGGCGGTCAGCCCCAGCATTTT. It encodes CASSLRQGGQPQHF.

This clonotype has only a few counts. J is TRBJ2-1 and V is TRBV7-9, with 9 bases aligning to TRBD2. J lost 6 bases, V lost 5 bases, and 8 bases had no gene match. The CDR3 covers 15 residues. The V gene's germline CDR1 is SEHNR and CDR2 FQNEAQ (reference sequence). The CDR3, as DNA: TGTGCCAGCAGCATATGGACTAGCGAGCCCAATGAGCAGTTCTTC. The encoded protein is CASSIWTSEPNEQFF.

The table lists this clonotype with many counts. V gene TRBV5-1 combines with J gene TRBJ2-2, with 12 bases aligning to TRBD2. The germline V gene has CDR1 SGHRS and CDR2 YFSETQ. CDR3 length: 16 residues. With V trimmed by 5 bases and J by 1 base, 3 bases remained unmatched. The DNA for the CDR3 is TGCGCCAGCAGTCCGACTAGCGGGAGGAACACCGGGGAGCTGTTTTTT. Amino acids: CASSPTSGRNTGELFF. Based on the CDR3 plus reference TRBV5-1 and TRBJ2-2, the full variable domain is KAGVTQTPRYLIKTRGQQVTLSCSPISGHRSVSWYQQTPGQGLQFLFEYFSETQRNKGNFPGRFSGRQFSNSRSEMNVSTLELGDSALYLCASSPTSGRNTGELFFGEGSRLTVL.

This clonotype appeared a few times. One end of the junction is discordant with germline, which a read error may explain. The J gene is TRBJ2-1, the V gene TRBV11-2; 8 nucleotides match TRBD1. The CDR3 is 17 residues long. From germline, CDR1 is SGHAT and CDR2 FQNNGV. CDR3 sequence reads: CASSLDGYRGKYNEQFF. The CDR3 coding sequence is TGTGCCAGCAGCCTAGATGGATACAGGGGGAAATACAATGAGCAGTTCTTC.

The chain carries TRBV27 and TRBJ1-2, with D uncertain. V was pared by 6 bases and J by 0 bases, with 14 bases between. The CDR3 extends over 15 amino acids. The germline V gene encodes CDR1 MNHEY and CDR2 SMNVEV (reference sequence). CDR3 in DNA: TGTGCCAGCAGACGAGGTGGGAACCCTAACTATGGCTACACCTTC. Translated: CASRRGGNPNYGYTF.

In the case of this clonotype: This sequence may be a read error, since a much larger clone differs from it by one base. This sequence joins TRBV20-1 and TRBJ2-7, with 9 bases identical to TRBD2. Germline-derived CDR1 and CDR2 are DFQATT and SNEGSKA (reference sequence). The CDR3 runs 14 residues. CDR3 sequence: CCARVAGVSYEQYF. DNA of the CDR3: TGCTGTGCTAGGGTAGCGGGAGTGTCCTACGAGCAGTACTTC.

This clonotype was seen at least ten times. V and J are TRBV5-5 and TRBJ2-2, with 8 bases fitting TRBD1. Trimming cost V 0 bases and J 10 bases; bases outside gene matches: 8. Germline V gene sequence: CDR1 SGHKS, CDR2 YYEKEE (reference sequence). This CDR3 has 15 residues. In nucleotides, the CDR3 is TGTGCCAGCAGCTTGGGTAGACAGGGGATTGCGGAGCTGTTTTTT. This encodes CASSLGRQGIAELFF.

J is TRBJ2-2 and V is TRBV12-3 or TRBV12-4; D may be TRBD1 (6 bases). There are 15 residues in the CDR3. V was shortened by 10 bases and J by 2 bases, with 17 bases between the two germline ends. The CDR3: CATYSRDTNTGELFF. The CDR3, as DNA: TGTGCCACATATAGCCGGGACACCAACACCGGGGAGCTGTTTTTT.

This clonotype was seen a few times. This chain uses TRBV10-3 with TRBJ2-5; 13 bases align to TRBD2. Germline V gene lookup returns CDR1 ENHRY and CDR2 SYGVKD. The CDR3 is 13 residues long. V was pared by 10 bases and J by 4 bases, with 3 bases of the junction left unmatched. CDR3 amino acids: CATRLAGGETQYF. The CDR3 DNA is TGTGCCACCCGACTAGCGGGAGGAGAGACCCAGTACTTC.

V and J are TRBV7-2 and TRBJ1-6; 10 bases fit TRBD1. CDR3 length: 15 residues. Trimming at V came to 4 bases and at J to 10 bases, leaving 7 bases not matched to a gene. Germline CDR1 is SGHTA and CDR2 is FQGNSA. CDR3 amino acids: CASSYRDRGTSPLHF. CDR3 nucleotide sequence: TGTGCCAGCAGCTACCGGGACAGGGGCACATCACCCCTCCACTTT.

This clonotype was seen at least ten times. The chain combines TRBV20-1 with TRBJ2-2, with TRBD2 as a possible D gene (5 bases). Germline CDR1 and CDR2: DFQATT and SNEGSKA (reference sequence). The ends were cut back, 3 bases at V and 0 bases at J, with 5 bases in the middle. The CDR3 runs to 13 residues. The CDR3 nucleotides read TGCAGTGCTAGCGGGGCGAACACCGGGGAGCTGTTTTTT. Protein sequence: CSASGANTGELFF.

This clonotype was counted only a few times. The rearrangement joins TRBV5-6 to TRBJ2-2; no reliable D call. V lost 0 bases, J lost 1 base, and 7 bases lay in between. The germline CDR1 and CDR2 sequences are SGHDT and YYEEEE. The CDR3 consists of 15 residues. CDR3 nucleotide sequence: TGTGCCAGCAGCTTGGTGGGTGTGAACACCGGGGAGCTGTTTTTT. This sequence encodes CASSLVGVNTGELFF.

This clonotype was counted between two and nine times. The chain recombines TRBV4-3 with TRBJ2-1; D call uncertain. V lost 4 bases, J lost 10 bases, and 11 bases lay in between. CDR3 length: 12 amino acids. Germline lookup yields CDR1 LGHNA and CDR2 YSLEER. The CDR3 loop reads CASSRSTNEQFF. CDR3 bases: TGCGCCAGCAGCCGATCGACAAACGAGCAGTTCTTC.

This clonotype was counted a few times. The V and J genes are TRBV3-1 and TRBJ1-5, with D possibly matching TRBD1 (6 bases). Deletions cut 0 bases from V and 0 bases from J, with 12 bases between. This CDR3 comprises 17 residues. Per the germline V gene, CDR1 is LGHDT and CDR2 is YNNKEL (reference sequence). The CDR3 DNA reads as TGTGCCAGCAGCCAAGATGCGGGGGGCTATAGCAATCAGCCCCAGCATTTT. Protein sequence: CASSQDAGGYSNQPQHF.

The CDR3 nucleotides read TGTGCCAGCAGTTCTAGCGCACCGGCCCAAGAGACCCAGTACTTC. Protein: CASSSSAPAQETQYF. The chain is built from TRBV28 and TRBJ2-5; D is perhaps TRBD2 (6 bases). Trimming stripped 4 bases from V and 1 base from J, with 13 bases between. This CDR3 has 15 amino acids. Germline CDR1 reads MDHEN; CDR2 reads SYDVKM.

Only a few counts were recorded for this clonotype. This chain connects TRBV18 to TRBJ1-4, with D perhaps matching TRBD1 (5 bases). V was cut by 3 bases and J by 7 bases, with 12 bases left in between. From germline, CDR1 is KGHSH and CDR2 LQKENI. CDR3 size: 14 residues. CDR3 in amino acids: CASSPGTAGEKLFF. The CDR3 coding sequence is TGTGCCAGCTCACCGGGGACGGCGGGTGAAAAACTGTTTTTT.

This clonotype was recorded a few times. The chain uses TRBV5-5 and TRBJ1-2; tentatively, D is TRBD1 (6 bases). The CDR3 loop spans 15 amino acids. CDR1 and CDR2 from the germline V gene are SGHKS and YYEKEE (reference sequence). With 4 bases removed from V and 6 bases from J, the gap between germline ends came to 19 bases. The CDR3 nucleotides read TGTGCCAGCAGCCCCCAGGTGGGGGCTGCGGATGGCTACACCTTC. This encodes CASSPQVGAADGYTF.

This clonotype was seen more than once but under ten times. This chain connects TRBV7-6 to TRBJ2-2; maybe TRBD2 (5 bases). V lost 2 bases, J lost 6 bases, and 7 bases lay in between. The germline V gene encodes CDR1 SGHVS and CDR2 FNYEAQ. There are 13 residues in the CDR3. CDR3 DNA: TGTGCCAGCAGCTTACCCGGGGCCGGGGAGCTGTTTTTT. Translation: CASSLPGAGELFF.